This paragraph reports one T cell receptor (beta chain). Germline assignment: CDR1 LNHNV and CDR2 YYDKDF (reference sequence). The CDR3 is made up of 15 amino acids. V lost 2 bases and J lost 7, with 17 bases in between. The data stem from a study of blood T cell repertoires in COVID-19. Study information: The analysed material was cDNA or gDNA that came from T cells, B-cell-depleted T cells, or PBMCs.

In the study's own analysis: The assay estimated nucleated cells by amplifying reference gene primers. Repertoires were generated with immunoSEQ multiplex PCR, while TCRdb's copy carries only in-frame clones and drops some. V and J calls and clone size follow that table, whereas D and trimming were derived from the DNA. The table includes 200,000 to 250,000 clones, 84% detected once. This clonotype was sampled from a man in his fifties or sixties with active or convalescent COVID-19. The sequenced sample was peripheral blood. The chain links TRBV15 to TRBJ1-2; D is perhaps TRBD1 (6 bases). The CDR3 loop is CATSRYTTGDLGYTF. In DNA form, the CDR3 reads TGTGCCACCAGCAGATATACGACAGGAGACCTTGGCTACACCTTC.